This T cell receptor (beta chain) derives from a study of CD8 T cells in Susac syndrome. The CDR3 is 8 amino acids. CDR1 is MNHNS, CDR2 SASEGT, per germline. V gave up 6 bases and J gave up 6 bases, with 0 bases separating them. When the RNA was reverse transcribed, random hexamers were used with an input of 0.5 to 1 ug. MiXCR, applied by TCRdb to the immunoSEQ multiplex PCR reads, yields one record per CDR3 protein. The profile shows under 90,000 distinct CDR3 sequences, under 95% of them singletons. The rearrangement uses TRBV6-1 and TRBJ2-7; D is uncertain. The TCR was taken from a human donor with Susac syndrome. Sequences were obtained from CD4+ T cells from PBMCs. The CDR3 region has the DNA TGTGCCAGCAGCGAGCAGTACTTC. The encoded protein is CASSEQYF.